These 3 T cell receptor beta chains originate from one sample sequenced in a study of CD8+ T cells in alopecia areata. Following RNA extraction, reverse transcription yielded cDNA that acted as the sequencing template. Produced via immunoSEQ multiplex PCR; TCRdb's table is partial and in-frame only. Of over 150,000 clones in the sample, 59% were seen once. Source: CD4+ T cells sorted from blood, taken at week 0. These TCRs come from a human donor with alopecia areata.

The chain links TRBV7-9 to TRBJ2-7, with D possibly called TRBD1 or TRBD2 (5 bases each). This CDR3 comprises 14 residues. From germline, CDR1 is SEHNR and CDR2 FQNEAQ (reference sequence). The germline V and J ends were trimmed by 8 bases and 2 bases, with 16 bases remaining between them. The CDR3 DNA reads TGTGCCAGCCGGCCCGGGGACGCAGCCTACGAGCAGTACTTC. It specifies CASRPGDAAYEQYF.

This clone was detected only a few times. J is TRBJ2-3 and V is TRBV7-2; 9 nucleotides agree with TRBD2. Germline CDR1 reads SGHTA; CDR2 reads FQGNSA. The ends lost 1 base at V and 4 bases at J; junction bases unmatched: 6. This CDR3 spans 16 amino acids. The CDR3 reads CASSLDGGGVADTQYF. CDR3 bases: TGTGCCAGCAGCTTAGATGGCGGGGGGGTGGCAGATACGCAGTATTTT.

J is TRBJ2-5 and V is TRBV30; the D gene is possibly TRBD2 (6 bases). The CDR3 is made up of 14 amino acids. Trimming cost V 0 bases and J 2 bases, with 10 bases left between them. Germline lookup yields CDR1 GTSNPN and CDR2 SVGIG (reference sequence). CDR3 sequence: CAWSVRTIQETQYF. CDR3 DNA: TGTGCCTGGAGTGTACGGACTATTCAAGAGACCCAGTACTTC.